The clone carrying this TCR beta chain was seen more than once but under ten times. Produced via immunoSEQ multiplex PCR; TCRdb's table is partial and in-frame only. The sample records approximately 260,000 clones, 70% to 90% being singletons. The data originate from a study of blood T cell repertoires in COVID-19. Study in general: Sample material is recorded as cDNA or gDNA derived from T cells, B-cell-depleted T cells, or PBMCs.

Germline loops: CDR1 SGHAT, CDR2 FQNNGV. V lost 1 base and J lost 0; bases outside the gene matches: 3. This CDR3 has 15 amino acids. Sequencing used peripheral blood. This chain connects TRBV11-2 to TRBJ2-7, with 7 bases lining up with TRBD2. This sequence originates from a man between 18 and 35 years old with active or convalescent COVID-19. CDR3 nucleotides: TGTGCCAGCAGCTTAGCGGGGGGTAGCTCCTACGAGCAGTACTTC. Its protein is CASSLAGGSSYEQYF.